This TCR beta chain was found in a study of blood T cell repertoires in COVID-19. In the original workflow: By means of reference gene primer amplification, nucleated cell counts were estimated. Clones were sequenced by immunoSEQ multiplex PCR, and TCRdb holds only the in-frame ones, with some missing. V, J and clone size reflect that table, while D and trimming were determined from the DNA. Of about 200,000 clones in the sample, around 85% were seen once. V was pared by 3 bases and J by 4 bases, with 16 bases between. The germline V gene has CDR1 MNHNS and CDR2 SASEGT. CDR3 length: 15 amino acids. Participant ages covered roughly 18 to 89 years across 24 US areas. Cohort allocation depended upon clinical history that participants reported.

The chain joins TRBV6-1 to TRBJ2-7, with D possibly TRBD1 on 6 matching bases. The receptor's source is a middle-aged woman with acute COVID-19. Sequenced sample: PBMCs or T cells enriched from blood (not recorded which). CDR3: CASSDFGTLSYEQYF. The DNA of the CDR3 is TGTGCCAGCAGTGATTTTGGGACACTCTCTTACGAGCAGTACTTC.